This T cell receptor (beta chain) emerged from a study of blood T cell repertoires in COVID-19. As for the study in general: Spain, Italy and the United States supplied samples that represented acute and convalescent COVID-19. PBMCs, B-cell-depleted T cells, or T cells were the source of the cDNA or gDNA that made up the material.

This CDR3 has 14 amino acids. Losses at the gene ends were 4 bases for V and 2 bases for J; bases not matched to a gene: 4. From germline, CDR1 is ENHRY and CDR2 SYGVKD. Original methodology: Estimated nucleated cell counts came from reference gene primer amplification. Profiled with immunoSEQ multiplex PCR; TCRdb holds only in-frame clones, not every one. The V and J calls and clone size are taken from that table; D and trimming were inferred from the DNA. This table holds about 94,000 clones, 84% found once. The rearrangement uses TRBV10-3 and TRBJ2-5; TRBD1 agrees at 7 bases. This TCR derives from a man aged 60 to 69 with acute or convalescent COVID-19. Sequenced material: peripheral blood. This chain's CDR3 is CAISAGTAQETQYF. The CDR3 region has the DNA TGTGCCATCAGTGCCGGGACAGCACAAGAGACCCAGTACTTC.